These 29 T cell receptor beta chains came from one sample sequenced in a study of siplizumab effects on memory and regulatory T cells. Data came from immunoSEQ multiplex PCR; TCRdb stores just in-frame clones and leaves some out. The sample lists fewer than 45,000 clones, 70% to 90% occurring once. Sequencing was done on a sample of naive CD4+ T cells sorted from blood. The receptors stem from a human donor in good health.

The V gene is TRBV5-1, the J gene TRBJ2-1, with 9 bases fitting TRBD2. V shed 2 bases, J shed 10 bases, and the junction held 10 bases outside the gene matches. The CDR3 extends over 15 amino acids. The V gene's germline CDR1 is SGHRS and CDR2 YFSETQ. CDR3: CASSFSGREGDEQFF. CDR3 in DNA: TGCGCCAGCAGCTTTTCCGGGCGGGAGGGCGACGAGCAGTTCTTC.

This chain connects TRBV5-1 to TRBJ2-7; 9 nucleotides match TRBD2. CDR1 SGHRS and CDR2 YFSETQ come from the germline V gene. This CDR3 region has 15 residues. The J segment lost 0 bases and the V segment lost 4 bases, leaving 5 bases of the junction unmatched. This chain's CDR3 is CASSVGLAYSYEQYF. DNA for the CDR3: TGCGCCAGCAGCGTAGGACTAGCGTACTCCTACGAGCAGTACTTC. The complete variable domain, with remaining parts taken from reference TRBV5-1 and TRBJ2-7, reads KAGVTQTPRYLIKTRGQQVTLSCSPISGHRSVSWYQQTPGQGLQFLFEYFSETQRNKGNFPGRFSGRQFSNSRSEMNVSTLELGDSALYLCASSVGLAYSYEQYFGPGTRLTVT.

The V gene is TRBV5-1, the J gene TRBJ2-7; D is unresolved. Trimming removed 2 bases at V and 2 bases at J, with 8 bases between. This CDR3 has 13 amino acids. The V gene's germline CDR1 is SGHRS and CDR2 YFSETQ. CDR3 amino acids: CASSFTDAYEQYF. In DNA form, the CDR3 reads TGCGCCAGCAGCTTCACAGATGCCTACGAGCAGTACTTC.

V usage is TRBV4-1 and J usage is TRBJ1-1; D unresolved. This CDR3 region has 14 residues. Germline CDR1 is MGHRA and CDR2 is YSYEKL. Trimming shortened V by 1 base and J by 0 bases, and 6 bases separated the two germline ends. CDR3 nucleotides: TGCGCCAGCAGCCAAGGTCCTCTGAACACTGAAGCTTTCTTT. Residues: CASSQGPLNTEAFF.

This clone was seen only once. This rearrangement joins TRBV6-5 to TRBJ2-5; D might be TRBD1 (6 bases). The CDR3 has 16 residues. Germline lookup yields CDR1 MNHEY and CDR2 SVGAGI. V lost 4 bases to trimming and J lost 4 bases, with 19 bases between them. Written as DNA, the CDR3 is TGTGCCAGCAGTTCGACCCTACAGGGATGGAGAGAGACCCAGTACTTC. Its translation is CASSSTLQGWRETQYF.

V is TRBV7-8 and J is TRBJ1-1; D perhaps matches TRBD1 (6 bases). Germline V gene sequence: CDR1 SGHVS, CDR2 FQNEAQ. The CDR3 covers 17 residues. The ends were cut back, 6 bases at V and 4 bases at J, with 24 bases in the middle. The CDR3 reads CASRLRTAQEVTTEAFF. Written as DNA, the CDR3 is TGTGCCAGCAGACTCAGGACAGCACAGGAAGTGACCACTGAAGCTTTCTTT.

The chain has TRBV6-5 and TRBJ1-5; D is ambiguous. The V and J ends lost 2 bases and 4 bases respectively, with 6 bases between them. The CDR3 sequence is 13 residues long. Germline-derived CDR1 and CDR2 are MNHEY and SVGAGI. As DNA, the CDR3 is TGTGCCAGCAGTTACCGGGAGAATCAGCCCCAGCATTTT. The encoded protein is CASSYRENQPQHF.

This clone was recorded only once. The rearrangement uses TRBV7-9 and TRBJ2-7, with 12 positions matching TRBD2. V trimming: 6 bases; J trimming: 3 bases; junction bases outside the gene matches: 6. Germline V lookup: CDR1 SEHNR, CDR2 FQNEAQ (reference sequence). The CDR3 contains 15 residues. Here the CDR3 reads CASRATSGGSYEQYF. The CDR3 DNA reads as TGTGCCAGCAGAGCCACTAGCGGGGGGAGCTACGAGCAGTACTTC.

This sequence joins TRBV5-1 and TRBJ2-2, with D possibly TRBD2 on 6 matching bases. CDR3 length: 16 residues. Trimming shortened V by 0 bases and J by 5 bases, and 14 bases separated the two germline ends. Germline-derived CDR1 and CDR2 are SGHRS and YFSETQ. The CDR3 here is CASSLAGAGRTGELFF. CDR3 DNA sequence: TGCGCCAGCAGCTTGGCCGGAGCGGGCCGGACCGGGGAGCTGTTTTTT.

The rearrangement links TRBV27 to TRBJ2-3; a possible D gene is TRBD1 (5 bases). The CDR3 length is 15 residues. CDR1 is MNHEY and CDR2 is SMNVEV in the germline V gene (reference sequence). V was pared by 2 bases and J by 3 bases, with 12 bases between. Written as DNA, the CDR3 is TGTGCCAGCAGTTTAGGGCAGGGTTGGACAGATACGCAGTATTTT. Amino acids: CASSLGQGWTDTQYF.

The genes are TRBV7-8 and TRBJ2-1; D gene unclear. Trimming left V 4 bases short and J 9 bases short, with 13 bases between. Germline V gene data show CDR1 as SGHVS and CDR2 as FQNEAQ. The CDR3 totals 13 residues. The CDR3 sequence: CASSSESWSEQFF. CDR3 coding DNA: TGTGCCAGCAGCTCCGAGAGTTGGAGTGAGCAGTTCTTC.

The V call is TRBV11-2, the J call TRBJ2-5, with 9 bases that match TRBD1. In germline, CDR1 is SGHAT, CDR2 FQNNGV. This CDR3 spans 15 amino acids. The V segment lost 5 bases and the J segment 1 base; nucleotides outside the gene matches: 5. CDR3 sequence reads: CASSPGTGSQETQYF. The CDR3 DNA reads TGTGCCAGCAGCCCCGGGACAGGGAGCCAAGAGACCCAGTACTTC.

In nucleotides, the CDR3 is TGTGCCAGCAGCTTAGAACAGGTATCCGTCGAGCAGTACTTC. It codes for CASSLEQVSVEQYF. The chain is built from TRBV7-6 and TRBJ2-7; a weak D match, TRBD1 (5 bases). The CDR3 covers 14 residues. Germline V CDR1 and CDR2: SGHVS, FNYEAQ. V shed 1 base and J shed 6 bases, with 13 bases lying between them.

V usage is TRBV4-1 and J usage is TRBJ1-2; 7 bases line up with TRBD1. Germline CDR1 MGHRA, CDR2 YSYEKL. The CDR3 is made up of 15 amino acids. Germline trimming cut 2 bases from V and 2 bases from J; bases unmatched to any gene: 5. The CDR3 sequence is CASSQYRDRNYGYTF. The CDR3 coding sequence is TGCGCCAGCAGCCAATACCGGGACAGAAACTATGGCTACACCTTC.

V and J are TRBV11-2 and TRBJ1-2; D gene uncertain. Germline CDR1 and CDR2: SGHAT and FQNNGV. Trimming removed 1 base from V and 0 bases from J, with 6 bases in between. The CDR3 has 14 amino acids. The CDR3 nucleotides read TGTGCCAGCAGCTTAGCAGGTTCTAACTATGGCTACACCTTC. This translates into CASSLAGSNYGYTF.

The chain couples TRBV6-5 to TRBJ2-6; perhaps D is TRBD1 or TRBD2 (5 bases each). V was trimmed by 4 bases and J by 2 bases, leaving 9 bases between them. Germline V gene data show CDR1 as MNHEY and CDR2 as SVGAGI. The CDR3 extends over 15 amino acids. In DNA, the CDR3 is TGTGCCAGCAGTTCCGGGGCAGCTGGGGCCAACGTCCTGACTTTC. Translation: CASSSGAAGANVLTF.

The V gene is TRBV30, the J gene TRBJ1-6, with D tentatively TRBD1 (5 bases). Per germline, CDR1 GTSNPN and CDR2 SVGIG (reference sequence). The CDR3 is made up of 12 amino acids. Trimming removed 3 bases at V and 7 bases at J, with 7 bases between. CDR3 nucleotide sequence: TGTGCCTGGAGGGGGGACAATTCACCCCTCCACTTT. This translates into CAWRGDNSPLHF. Full variable domain (outside the CDR3, taken from reference TRBV30 and TRBJ1-6): SQTIHQWPATLVQPVGSPLSLECTVEGTSNPNLYWYRQAAGRGLQLLFYSVGIGQISSEVPQNLSASRPQDRQFILSSKKLLLSDSGFYLCAWRGDNSPLHFGNGTRLTVT.

A remark on this clone: The junction shows a germline mismatch at one end, possibly a read error. The J gene is TRBJ1-2, the V gene TRBV4-1, with D unclear. Germline V CDR1 and CDR2: MGHRA, YSYEKL. This CDR3 contains 13 residues. CDR3 DNA: TGCGCCAGCAGCCAAGCCTCGTCGCGTGCAGAATGCTTC. Its translation: CASSQASSRAECF.

V is TRBV7-9 and J is TRBJ1-6; no reliable D call. V lost 0 bases and J lost 7, with 19 bases in between. The CDR3 totals 18 residues. Germline lookup yields CDR1 SEHNR and CDR2 FQNEAQ (reference sequence). The CDR3 bases are TGTGCCAGCAGCTTAGCAGGGAGCCTAAATTCAGAGAATTCACCCCTCCACTTT. Translating gives CASSLAGSLNSENSPLHF.

This rearrangement joins TRBV5-1 to TRBJ1-2; D may be TRBD1 (5 bases). The length of the CDR3 is 16 residues. Germline loops: CDR1 SGHRS, CDR2 YFSETQ. V lost 4 bases, J lost 7 bases, and 23 bases lay in between. The CDR3 sequence is CASSPTGSLRVGGYTF. The CDR3 DNA reads as TGCGCCAGCAGCCCGACCGGGTCTCTCAGGGTTGGTGGCTACACCTTC.

This clone was counted once. The chain combines TRBV10-3 with TRBJ1-1, with D uncertain. The CDR3 runs to 13 residues. CDR1 is ENHRY, CDR2 SYGVKD, per germline. V was shortened by 8 bases and J by 1 base, with 11 bases between the two germline ends. CDR3 amino acids: CAIGTLQNTEAFF. The CDR3 DNA is TGTGCCATCGGCACGCTCCAGAACACTGAAGCTTTCTTT.

This chain links TRBV7-9 with TRBJ2-1; the match to TRBD2 covers 7 bases. CDR3 length equals 17 residues. J was trimmed by 6 bases and V by 3 bases; bases with no gene match: 14. Per the germline V gene, CDR1 is SEHNR and CDR2 is FQNEAQ (reference sequence). The CDR3, as DNA: TGTGCCAGCAGCTTGAGAGTATTGCGGGGGAGAATCAATGAGCAGTTCTTC. It encodes CASSLRVLRGRINEQFF.

The chain is built from TRBV7-9 and TRBJ2-3; 9 nucleotides match TRBD1. Looked up from germline, CDR1 is SEHNR and CDR2 is FQNEAQ (reference sequence). Trimming at V came to 5 bases and at J to 7 bases, leaving 10 bases not matched to a gene. The CDR3 has 15 amino acids. The CDR3 DNA reads as TGTGCCAGCAGCCCCTCCACAGGGGGCGCTTATACGCAGTATTTT. Its protein product is CASSPSTGGAYTQYF.

CDR3 amino acids: CASSKLAGAYEQYF. The CDR3 DNA reads as TGTGCCAGCAGTAAACTAGCGGGAGCCTACGAGCAGTACTTC. The chain is built from TRBV6-5 and TRBJ2-7; 11 bases are a match to TRBD2. The CDR3 extends over 14 amino acids. Germline V gene lookup returns CDR1 MNHEY and CDR2 SVGAGI. J gave up 2 bases and V 5 bases, and 2 bases lay outside the gene matches.

The chain carries TRBV5-6 and TRBJ1-1; tentatively, D is TRBD1 (5 bases). Deletions cut 0 bases from V and 6 bases from J, with 12 bases between. Per the germline V gene, CDR1 is SGHDT and CDR2 is YYEEEE. The CDR3 runs to 14 residues. CDR3 amino acids: CASSLVRQGAEAFF. For the CDR3, the DNA is TGTGCCAGCAGCTTGGTTCGTCAGGGTGCTGAAGCTTTCTTT.

The chain recombines TRBV4-2 with TRBJ2-3; the D is unclear. The CDR3 has 15 residues. V lost 0 bases and J 0 bases, leaving 7 bases between the germline ends. Germline V gives CDR1 LGHNA, CDR2 YNFKEQ. CDR3 residues: CASSQDDSSTDTQYF. CDR3 nucleotides: TGTGCCAGCAGCCAAGATGACTCAAGCACAGATACGCAGTATTTT.

The chain combines TRBV27 with TRBJ2-3; possible D gene TRBD2, 6 bases. The germline V gene encodes CDR1 MNHEY and CDR2 SMNVEV (reference sequence). The CDR3 totals 14 residues. Trimming took off 0 bases at V and 4 bases at J, with 8 bases between the two ends. The CDR3 DNA reads as TGTGCCAGCAGTTTATCGGGCGGGGCAGATACGCAGTATTTT. This sequence encodes CASSLSGGADTQYF.

The rearrangement uses TRBV6-5 and TRBJ1-5, with 7 positions matching TRBD1. Germline CDR1 and CDR2: MNHEY and SVGAGI. The CDR3 is 15 amino acids. J lost 0 bases, V lost 4 bases, and 3 bases had no gene match. CDR3 in DNA: TGTGCCAGCAGTTTGGACAGGTATAGCAATCAGCCCCAGCATTTT. Its translation: CASSLDRYSNQPQHF.

The chain is built from TRBV21-1 and TRBJ1-2. TRBV21-1 is an annotated pseudogene. This CDR3 comprises 15 residues. CDR3 in amino acids: CASSKDVGLGYGYTF. The CDR3 region has the DNA TGTGCCAGCAGCAAAGATGTCGGATTGGGCTATGGCTACACCTTC.